A selection of T cell receptor beta chains follows, all from one sample in a study of TIL therapy for anti-PD-1-resistant metastatic lung cancer. Measured with immunoSEQ multiplex PCR; TCRdb has only the in-frame clones, and not every one. Among 10,000 to 15,000 clones, about 80% were seen once, and the ten largest hold roughly a tenth. The material sequenced was blood, taken at baseline. All receptors come from a person aged 25-80 years with non-small cell lung cancer. The CDR3 runs from the conserved cysteine through the conserved F or W. D genes are given only for firm matches. Some rows have no size entry. The others give once, few or many, or a class for an expanded clone.

J | D | size | V | CDR3 | DNA
TRBJ1-5 | NA | NA | TRBV28 | CASSLLWSNQPQHF | TGTGCCAGCAGTCTCCTCTGGAGCAATCAGCCCCAGCATTTT
TRBJ2-3 | TRBD1 | NA | TRBV6-1 | CASSVVPGQGETDTQYF | TGTGCCAGCAGTGTCGTCCCGGGACAGGGGGAGACAGATACGCAGTATTTT
TRBJ2-2 | TRBD1 | NA | TRBV7-3 | CASRGQGDTGELFF | TGTGCCAGCAGGGGACAGGGGGACACCGGGGAGCTGTTTTTT
TRBJ1-2 | NA | NA | TRBV4-3 | CASSQVGGNYGYTF | TGCGCCAGCAGCCAGGTCGGCGGGAACTATGGCTACACCTTC
TRBJ1-5 | NA | NA | TRBV10-3 | CAISETSRGGQPQHF | TGTGCCATCAGTGAGACGAGTCGAGGGGGTCAGCCCCAGCATTTT
TRBJ1-2 | TRBD1 | few | TRBV4-2 | CASSQMGQGAEGYTF | TGTGCCAGCAGCCAAATGGGACAGGGGGCGGAAGGCTACACCTTC
TRBJ2-2 | TRBD1 | NA | TRBV7-6 | CASSFRLRTGGTGELFF | TGTGCCAGCAGCTTCCGCTTAAGGACAGGGGGAACCGGGGAGCTGTTTTTT
TRBJ1-4 | TRBD1 | NA | TRBV18 | CASSPPIQTGAGEKLFF | TGTGCCAGCTCACCACCGATTCAGACAGGGGCCGGGGAAAAACTGTTTTTT
TRBJ2-7 | TRBD1 | NA | TRBV5-1 | CASSLTGGTSYEQYF | TGCGCCAGCAGTCTCACAGGGGGAACCTCCTACGAGCAGTACTTC
TRBJ2-5 | TRBD2 | NA | TRBV5-1 | CASSFISGGGEETQYF | TGCGCCAGCAGCTTTATTAGCGGGGGAGGAGAAGAGACCCAGTACTTC
TRBJ2-1 | NA | once | TRBV14 | CASSQGSSLYNEQFF | TGTGCCAGCAGCCAAGGTTCGTCCCTCTACAATGAGCAGTTCTTC
TRBJ2-6 | NA | NA | TRBV15 | CATSRASSGANVLTF | TGTGCCACCAGCAGAGCGAGCTCTGGGGCCAACGTCCTGACTTTC
TRBJ1-1 | NA | NA | TRBV2 | CASSGQVGNTEAFF | TGTGCCAGCAGTGGACAGGTGGGTAACACTGAAGCTTTCTTT
TRBJ2-6 | NA | NA | TRBV2 | CASSKSSGANVLTF | TGTGCCAGCAGTAAAAGCTCTGGGGCCAACGTCCTGACTTTC
TRBJ2-5 | NA | NA | TRBV19 | CASSITSQETQYF | TGTGCCAGTAGTATTACGAGCCAAGAGACCCAGTACTTC
TRBJ1-5 | NA | NA | TRBV7-2 | CASSFDAGKDQPQHF | TGTGCCAGCAGCTTCGACGCGGGGAAGGATCAGCCCCAGCATTTT
TRBJ1-2 | NA | NA | TRBV18 | CASSPEFNGYTF | TGTGCCAGCTCACCAGAGTTCAATGGCTACACCTTC
TRBJ2-1 | TRBD1 | NA | TRBV11-3 | CASSSGQGVWSYNEQFF | TGTGCCAGCAGCTCCGGACAGGGGGTTTGGTCTTACAATGAGCAGTTCTTC
TRBJ2-1 | TRBD2 | NA | TRBV13 | CASSVAGDKNEQFF | TGTGCCAGCAGCGTGGCGGGAGACAAGAATGAGCAGTTCTTC
TRBJ2-7 | TRBD1 | NA | TRBV7-2 | CASSSYRGSAYEQYF | TGTGCCAGCAGCTCCTACAGGGGAAGCGCCTACGAGCAGTACTTC
TRBJ1-1 | NA | few | TRBV2 | CASSGLGRNTEAFF | TGTGCCAGCAGTGGGCTAGGCCGGAACACTGAAGCTTTCTTT
TRBJ2-5 | NA | NA | TRBV6-6 | CASSYWGSKETQYF | TGTGCCAGCAGTTACTGGGGTTCAAAAGAGACCCAGTACTTC
TRBJ1-2 | NA | once | TRBV2 | CASSELIGYTF | TGTGCCAGCAGTGAATTAATTGGCTACACCTTC
TRBJ1-1 | NA | NA | TRBV5-1 | CASSYDGGTTEAFF | TGCGCCAGCAGCTATGACGGTGGAACAACTGAAGCTTTCTTT
TRBJ1-1 | TRBD1 | few | TRBV5-1 | CASSRGDSNTEAFF | TGCGCCAGCAGCCGGGGGGACAGCAACACTGAAGCTTTCTTT
TRBJ2-2 | NA | NA | TRBV4-2 | CASSHHQGTNTGELFF | TGTGCCAGCAGCCATCACCAGGGGACTAACACCGGGGAGCTGTTTTTT
TRBJ2-7 | TRBD1 | NA | TRBV6-1 | CASSQEGAASYEQYF | TGTGCCAGCAGCCAAGAGGGGGCAGCTTCCTACGAGCAGTACTTC
TRBJ1-1 | TRBD1 | NA | TRBV7-2 | CASSHPTGGLTEAFF | TGTGCCAGCAGCCATCCGACAGGGGGCCTCACTGAAGCTTTCTTT
TRBJ1-5 | NA | few | TRBV27 | CASSLGLGNQPQHF | TGTGCCAGCAGTCTCGGTCTGGGCAATCAGCCCCAGCATTTT
TRBJ2-5 | NA | NA | TRBV28 | CASTPSGGQETQYF | TGTGCCAGCACCCCGTCTGGCGGACAAGAGACCCAGTACTTC
TRBJ1-2 | NA | few | TRBV5-1 | CASSIQGDGYTF | TGCGCCAGCAGCATACAGGGAGATGGCTACACCTTC
TRBJ2-2 | TRBD2 | NA | TRBV5-1 | CASRASGSSNTGELFF | TGCGCCAGCAGGGCTAGCGGGAGCTCCAACACCGGGGAGCTGTTTTTT
TRBJ1-1 | NA | NA | TRBV5-6 | CASSSGALETEAFF | TGTGCCAGCAGCTCCGGGGCCTTGGAAACTGAAGCTTTCTTT
TRBJ2-1 | NA | NA | TRBV29-1 | CSVGGGEDGAYNEQFF | TGCAGCGTTGGGGGGGGCGAGGACGGCGCCTACAATGAGCAGTTCTTC
TRBJ2-7 | NA | NA | TRBV6-5 | CASSYSAPPYYEQYF | TGTGCCAGCAGTTACTCGGCTCCTCCGTACTACGAGCAGTACTTC
TRBJ2-3 | NA | few | TRBV29-1 | CSVEPPQVDTQYF | TGCAGCGTTGAACCCCCGCAGGTAGATACGCAGTATTTT
TRBJ1-2 | TRBD1 | medium-sized | TRBV27 | CASRLGQGMGGYTF | TGTGCCAGCAGACTCGGACAGGGGATGGGTGGCTACACCTTC
TRBJ2-2 | TRBD1 | NA | TRBV11-2 | CASSLAGGNTGELFF | TGTGCCAGCAGCTTAGCAGGGGGCAACACCGGGGAGCTGTTTTTT
TRBJ2-5 | NA | NA | TRBV5-4 | CASSVSIQETQYF | TGTGCCAGCAGCGTTAGCATACAAGAGACCCAGTACTTC
TRBJ2-2 | TRBD2 | NA | TRBV5-5 | CASSGMTSGANTGELFF | TGTGCCAGCAGCGGGATGACTAGCGGAGCGAACACCGGGGAGCTGTTTTTT
TRBJ2-7 | NA | NA | TRBV4-3 | CPSQGKQYF | TGCCCGTCTCAGGGAAAGCAGTACTTC
TRBJ1-2 | NA | NA | TRBV11-2 | CASSPYLSGGNYGYTF | TGTGCCAGCAGCCCCTACTTGAGCGGGGGTAACTATGGCTACACCTTC
TRBJ2-7 | TRBD1 | NA | TRBV7-2 | CASTPGQGPYEQYF | TGTGCCAGCACGCCGGGACAGGGTCCCTACGAGCAGTACTTC
TRBJ2-5 | NA | NA | TRBV5-1 | CASRNLGRVKTQYF | TGCGCCAGCAGAAACCTGGGCAGGGTCAAGACCCAGTACTTC
TRBJ1-6 | NA | NA | TRBV4-3 | CASSQDWGNSPLHF | TGCGCCAGCAGCCAAGATTGGGGTAATTCACCCCTCCACTTT
TRBJ2-7 | NA | NA | TRBV4-1 | CASSQGENRVGEQYF | TGCGCCAGCAGCCAAGGGGAAAACAGGGTGGGGGAGCAGTACTTC
TRBJ2-7 | NA | NA | TRBV7-2 | CASSMRPHEQYF | TGTGCCAGCAGCATGCGTCCCCACGAGCAGTACTTC
TRBJ1-2 | NA | NA | TRBV5-1 | CASSFAPDTLYGYTF | TGCGCCAGCAGCTTCGCCCCTGACACGCTCTATGGCTACACCTTC
TRBJ2-3 | NA | NA | TRBV12-5 | CASGSDSRTSTDTQYF | TGTGCTAGTGGTTCGGACTCCCGGACTAGCACAGATACGCAGTATTTT
TRBJ1-4 | NA | NA | TRBV19 | CASNGARTNEKLFF | TGTGCCAGTAATGGGGCGCGGACTAATGAAAAACTGTTTTTT
TRBJ1-2 | NA | NA | TRBV4-3 | CASSQDPGLLSHGYGYTF | TGCGCCAGCAGCCAAGATCCGGGGCTACTATCCCATGGCTATGGCTACACCTTC
TRBJ1-5 | NA | few | TRBV7-2 | CASSFGGSSQPQHF | TGTGCCAGCAGCTTTGGAGGAAGTAGTCAGCCCCAGCATTTT
TRBJ2-7 | TRBD1 | NA | TRBV13 | CASSSGQELTYEQYF | TGTGCCAGCAGCTCGGGACAGGAATTGACCTACGAGCAGTACTTC
TRBJ2-3 | NA | NA | TRBV29-1 | CSVEFAGLDTQYF | TGCAGCGTTGAGTTCGCAGGCCTAGATACGCAGTATTTT
TRBJ1-2 | NA | NA | TRBV7-8 | CASSHALYGGYTF | TGTGCCAGCAGCCATGCCCTATACGGAGGCTACACCTTC
TRBJ2-5 | NA | NA | TRBV19 | CASSIGLAQTQYF | TGTGCCAGTAGTATAGGGCTAGCGCAGACCCAGTACTTC
TRBJ1-3 | TRBD1 | few | TRBV6-5 | CASSLTGVTGNTIYF | TGTGCCAGCAGTTTGACAGGGGTAACTGGAAACACCATATATTTT
TRBJ1-1 | NA | NA | TRBV5-1 | CASRMAVGANTEAFF | TGCGCCAGCAGGATGGCCGTGGGGGCTAACACTGAAGCTTTCTTT
TRBJ2-1 | TRBD2 | NA | TRBV29-1 | CSVEPGLGSNEQFF | TGCAGCGTTGAACCGGGACTAGGGTCCAATGAGCAGTTCTTC
TRBJ2-5 | NA | NA | TRBV18 | CASSSDRQETQYF | TGTGCCAGCTCATCGGACAGACAAGAGACCCAGTACTTC